Below, 15 T cell receptor beta chains from the same sample are listed, as sequenced in a study of OX40 agonist ivuxolimab in advanced cancers. Sequencing used immunoSEQ multiplex PCR; TCRdb keeps in-frame clones, though not all of them. The sample lists about 130,000 clones; 85% to 95% were seen once. Sequencing was performed on CD4+ or CD8+ T cells sorted from blood, taken in a trial of the OX40 agonist ivuxolimab. The receptors stem from an adult with an advanced solid tumor such as melanoma, head and neck, liver or kidney cancer.

This rearrangement joins TRBV5-4 to TRBJ2-7; perhaps TRBD1 as D (6 bases). The CDR3 loop spans 15 amino acids. V gave up 0 bases and J gave up 4 bases, with 14 bases separating them. CDR1 SGHNT and CDR2 YYREEE come from the germline V gene (reference sequence). CDR3 nucleotides: TGTGCCAGCAGCTTGGCCACAGGGTCCTTTTACGAGCAGTACTTC. Its protein product is CASSLATGSFYEQYF.

The gene calls are TRBV7-2 and TRBJ2-1; unclear D gene. The CDR3 runs to 15 residues. Germline V gene lookup returns CDR1 SGHTA and CDR2 FQGNSA. Trimming cost V 3 bases and J 0 bases, with 9 bases left between them. The chain's CDR3 is CASSFTTNSYNEQFF. The CDR3 nucleotides are TGTGCCAGCAGCTTCACAACGAACTCCTACAATGAGCAGTTCTTC.

A few counts support this clone. This rearrangement joins TRBV7-8 to TRBJ2-5, with D maybe TRBD1 (6 bases). The CDR3 has 13 residues. Germline V gene lookup returns CDR1 SGHVS and CDR2 FQNEAQ. The V gene lost 7 bases and the J gene lost 4 bases, with 13 bases spanning the gap. The CDR3 sequence is CASTLQQGETQYF. The CDR3, as DNA: TGTGCCAGCACCCTCCAACAGGGAGAGACCCAGTACTTC.

This chain links TRBV7-9 with TRBJ1-5; weak D call: TRBD1 (5 bases). Germline V gene data show CDR1 as SEHNR and CDR2 as FQNEAQ (reference sequence). Trimming shortened V by 2 bases and J by 0 bases, and 14 bases separated the two germline ends. CDR3 size: 17 residues. CDR3 sequence reads: CASSLSGRAYSNQPQHF. The CDR3 DNA reads as TGTGCCAGCAGCTTAAGCGGCAGGGCTTATAGCAATCAGCCCCAGCATTTT. The entire variable domain, with the rest obtained from reference TRBV7-9 and TRBJ1-5, is as follows: DTGVSQNPRHKITKRGQNVTFRCDPISEHNRLYWYRQTLGQGPEFLTYFQNEAQLEKSRLLSDRFSAERPKGSFSTLEIQRTEQGDSAMYLCASSLSGRAYSNQPQHFGDGTRLSIL.

The chain links TRBV5-1 to TRBJ2-3; no firm D call. Trimming took off 1 base at V and 2 bases at J, with 11 bases between the two ends. Per the germline V gene, CDR1 is SGHRS and CDR2 is YFSETQ. This CDR3 spans 15 amino acids. CDR3 sequence reads: CASSLFNLITDTQYF. DNA of the CDR3: TGCGCCAGCAGCTTGTTCAATCTTATCACAGATACGCAGTATTTT.

The chain has TRBV5-4 and TRBJ2-3, with D unclear. V shed 5 bases and J shed 4 bases, with 11 bases lying between them. Germline CDR1 and CDR2: SGHNT and YYREEE (reference sequence). The CDR3 extends over 13 amino acids. CDR3 bases: TGTGCCAGCAGTTCTCCTATGGCAGATACGCAGTATTTT. This gives the protein CASSSPMADTQYF.

The chain recombines TRBV19 with TRBJ1-5; D might be TRBD1 (5 bases). Germline lookup yields CDR1 LNHDA and CDR2 SQIVND (reference sequence). V lost 4 bases to trimming and J lost 0 bases, with 16 bases between them. CDR3 size: 17 residues. CDR3 sequence reads: CASSTPGGVLSNQPQHF. CDR3 coding DNA: TGTGCCAGTAGTACCCCGGGGGGGGTACTTAGCAATCAGCCCCAGCATTTT.

V is TRBV27 and J is TRBJ2-2; D call uncertain. This CDR3 comprises 14 residues. V dropped 5 bases and J dropped 0 bases, with 7 bases sitting between them. Germline lookup yields CDR1 MNHEY and CDR2 SMNVEV (reference sequence). CDR3 DNA: TGTGCCAGCAGTCGCACTCCGAACACCGGGGAGCTGTTTTTT. Amino acid sequence: CASSRTPNTGELFF.

This chain uses TRBV19 with TRBJ2-6; perhaps TRBD1 as D (5 bases). The CDR3 has 15 residues. V was clipped by 3 bases and J by 2 bases, with 8 bases between them. Looked up from germline, CDR1 is LNHDA and CDR2 is SQIVND (reference sequence). The CDR3 coding sequence is TGTGCCAGTAGTATTGCAGGGACTGGGGCCAACGTCCTGACTTTC. As protein: CASSIAGTGANVLTF.

This clone has just a few counts. V is TRBV27 and J is TRBJ1-2; TRBD1 matches at 9 bases. After removal of 6 bases from V and 2 bases from J, the junction contained 4 bases not matched to a gene. CDR1 MNHEY and CDR2 SMNVEV come from the germline V gene (reference sequence). This CDR3 is 14 amino acids long. CDR3 sequence (DNA): TGTGCCAGCAGAATACAGGGGGCGAACTATGGCTACACCTTC. Translated: CASRIQGANYGYTF.

The chain combines TRBV15 with TRBJ2-7; D gene uncertain. Germline V gives CDR1 LNHNV, CDR2 YYDKDF (reference sequence). The CDR3 has 13 amino acids. V was pared by 4 bases and J by 4 bases, with 11 bases between. Written as DNA, the CDR3 is TGTGCCACCAGCACCCAGATCGAGTACGAGCAGTACTTC. Translating it yields CATSTQIEYEQYF.

This chain uses TRBV29-1 with TRBJ2-2, with 8 bases identical to TRBD1. The CDR3 sequence is 16 residues long. CDR1 and CDR2 from the germline V gene are SQVTM and ANQGSEA. Losses at the gene ends were 4 bases for V and 4 bases for J; bases not matched to a gene: 11. In DNA form, the CDR3 reads TGCAGCGTTGGAGGACAAAGGACAGGGAGCACCGGGGAGCTGTTTTTT. It is translated as CSVGGQRTGSTGELFF.

The gene calls are TRBV18 and TRBJ2-7; D perhaps matches TRBD2 (6 bases). V lost 1 base, J lost 5 bases, and 9 bases lay in between. The CDR3 has 13 amino acids. Germline lookup yields CDR1 KGHSH and CDR2 LQKENI. CDR3 region: CASSPRSGDEQYF. In DNA, the CDR3 is TGTGCCAGCTCACCACGATCGGGGGACGAGCAGTACTTC.

Of note for this clone: Sequence at one end of the junction differs from germline and may be a read error. This chain connects TRBV5-4 to TRBJ1-2, with D possibly matching TRBD1 (5 bases). The V gene's germline CDR1 is SGHNT and CDR2 YYREEE (reference sequence). The CDR3 is 14 residues long. The CDR3 nucleotides read TGTGCCAGCAGCTTCGACAGCCCCCAGAATCGGCTTATCTTC. Translating it yields CASSFDSPQNRLIF.

The chain carries TRBV5-1 and TRBJ1-5; D gene uncertain. The CDR3 is 15 amino acids. Between the trimmed V and J ends, which lost 4 bases and 0 bases, there was a span of 11 bases. CDR1 and CDR2 from the germline V gene are SGHRS and YFSETQ. The DNA for the CDR3 is TGCGCCAGCAGCGCCGGATACGATAGCAATCAGCCCCAGCATTTT. It specifies CASSAGYDSNQPQHF.